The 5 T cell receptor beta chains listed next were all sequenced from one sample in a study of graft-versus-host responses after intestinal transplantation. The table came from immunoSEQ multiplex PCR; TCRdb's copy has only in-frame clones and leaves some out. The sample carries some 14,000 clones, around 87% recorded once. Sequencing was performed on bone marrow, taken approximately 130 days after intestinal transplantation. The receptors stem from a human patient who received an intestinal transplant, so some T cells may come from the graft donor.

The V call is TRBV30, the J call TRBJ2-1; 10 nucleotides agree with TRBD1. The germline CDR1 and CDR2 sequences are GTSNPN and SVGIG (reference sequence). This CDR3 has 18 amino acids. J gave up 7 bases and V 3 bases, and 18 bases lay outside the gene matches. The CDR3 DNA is TGTGCCTGGAGGGGGACAGGGGCCCAGCAGCGGGAGAATAATGAGCAGTTCTTC. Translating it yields CAWRGTGAQQRENNEQFF. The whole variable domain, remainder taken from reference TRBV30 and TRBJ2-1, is SQTIHQWPATLVQPVGSPLSLECTVEGTSNPNLYWYRQAAGRGLQLLFYSVGIGQISSEVPQNLSASRPQDRQFILSSKKLLLSDSGFYLCAWRGTGAQQRENNEQFFGPGTRLTVL.

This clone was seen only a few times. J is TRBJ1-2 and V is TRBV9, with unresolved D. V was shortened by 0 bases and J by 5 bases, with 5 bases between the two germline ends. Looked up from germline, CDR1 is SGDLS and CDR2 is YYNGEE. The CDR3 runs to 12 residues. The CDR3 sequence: CASSVVGYGYTF. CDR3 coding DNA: TGTGCCAGCAGCGTAGTGGGGTATGGCTACACCTTC.

The CDR3 bases are TGCGCCAGCAGCTTGGGCGGGCAAGAGACCCAGTACTTC. It specifies CASSLGGQETQYF. The chain joins TRBV5-1 to TRBJ2-5; D might be TRBD2 (5 bases). CDR1 and CDR2 from the germline V gene are SGHRS and YFSETQ. The CDR3 runs to 13 residues. V was pared by 0 bases and J by 2 bases, with 5 bases between.

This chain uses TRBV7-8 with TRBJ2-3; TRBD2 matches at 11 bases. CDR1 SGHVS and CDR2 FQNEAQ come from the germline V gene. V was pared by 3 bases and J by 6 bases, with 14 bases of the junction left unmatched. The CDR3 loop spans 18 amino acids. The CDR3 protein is CASSLGVAGGLQEDTQYF. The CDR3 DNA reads TGTGCCAGCAGCTTGGGAGTAGCGGGAGGGCTACAAGAGGATACGCAGTATTTT.

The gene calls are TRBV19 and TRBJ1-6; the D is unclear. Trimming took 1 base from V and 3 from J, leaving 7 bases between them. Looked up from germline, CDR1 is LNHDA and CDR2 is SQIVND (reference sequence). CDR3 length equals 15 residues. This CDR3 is CASSIGVHYNSPLHF. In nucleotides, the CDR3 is TGTGCCAGTAGTATAGGGGTGCACTATAATTCACCCCTCCACTTT.